The present entry profiles one T cell receptor beta chain with its context. This sample was included in a study of cytomegalovirus exposure and HLA in healthy donors. The PCR had 60 Vbeta and 13 Jbeta primers. The repertoire was sequenced with immunoSEQ multiplex PCR; TCRdb's copy has only in-frame clones and lacks some. The sample includes some 110,000 clones, roughly four fifths of them seen just once. Germline V gene lookup returns CDR1 SGHVS and CDR2 FQNEAQ. The CDR3 covers 13 residues. With 1 base removed from V and 6 bases from J, the gap between germline ends came to 8 bases. The receptor comes from a woman in her sixties or seventies in good health and CMV-seropositive. Material for sequencing was PBMCs. This chain uses TRBV7-8 with TRBJ2-3; D is possibly TRBD1 (6 bases). CDR3 sequence (DNA): TGTGCCAGCAGCTTAGTTGGGGGCGATACGCAGTATTTT. This translates into CASSLVGGDTQYF.